The 29 T cell receptor beta chains given below trace back to one sample, sequenced in a study of T cell changes during pregnancy in multiple sclerosis. TCRdb keeps only in-frame clones here, not all; method: immunoSEQ multiplex PCR. The table records roughly 63,000 clones, roughly 93% of them present only once. The sequencing here drew on CD8+ T cells from peripheral blood mononuclear cells, taken in the second trimester of pregnancy. Every receptor here comes from a female donor with multiple sclerosis, enrolled in a pregnancy study.

The rearrangement joins TRBV5-8 to TRBJ1-2; D possibly corresponds to TRBD1 (6 bases). Trimming took off 0 bases at V and 10 bases at J, with 16 bases between the two ends. The CDR3 runs to 14 residues. CDR1 and CDR2 from the germline V gene are SGHTS and YDEGEE. The CDR3 DNA follows: TGTGCCAGCAGCTTGGTTACGGGGGGCAGTGACTACACCTTC. Translated, it gives CASSLVTGGSDYTF.

J is TRBJ1-2 and V is TRBV7-2; 7 nucleotides align to TRBD1. Germline CDR1 SGHTA, CDR2 FQGNSA. Trimming took 6 bases from V and 3 from J; bases not matched to a gene: 13. The CDR3 runs to 16 residues. The CDR3 nucleotides are TGTGCCAGCAGTCCCCGGGACAGCTGGAAGTACTATGGCTACACCTTC. Protein product: CASSPRDSWKYYGYTF.

V usage is TRBV7-9 and J usage is TRBJ2-2; 7 bases map to TRBD1. Germline lookup yields CDR1 SEHNR and CDR2 FQNEAQ (reference sequence). V trimming: 6 bases; J trimming: 4 bases; junction bases outside the gene matches: 8. The CDR3 covers 15 residues. This CDR3 is CASRPTGVATGELFF. CDR3 in DNA: TGTGCCAGCAGGCCTACAGGGGTGGCCACCGGGGAGCTGTTTTTT. The full variable domain, completed using reference TRBV7-9 and TRBJ2-2, is DTGVSQNPRHKITKRGQNVTFRCDPISEHNRLYWYRQTLGQGPEFLTYFQNEAQLEKSRLLSDRFSAERPKGSFSTLEIQRTEQGDSAMYLCASRPTGVATGELFFGEGSRLTVL.

The V gene is TRBV7-3, the J gene TRBJ2-3; 7 bases are shared with TRBD2. In germline, CDR1 is SGHTA, CDR2 FQGTGA. The CDR3 runs to 15 residues. V lost 1 base to trimming and J lost 4 bases; unmatched junction nucleotides: 5. The CDR3: CASSLSGSPADTQYF. The CDR3, as DNA: TGTGCCAGCAGCTTAAGCGGGAGCCCCGCAGATACGCAGTATTTT.

This clone was detected once. The rearrangement links TRBV27 to TRBJ2-7; a possible D gene is TRBD1 (5 bases). CDR3 size: 16 residues. V was cut by 7 bases and J by 3 bases, with 22 bases left in between. Germline V lookup: CDR1 MNHEY, CDR2 SMNVEV (reference sequence). CDR3 amino acids: CASIAKGRPKVYEQYF. The CDR3 DNA reads TGTGCCAGCATCGCGAAGGGGCGGCCTAAGGTCTACGAGCAGTACTTC.

V is TRBV7-9 and J is TRBJ2-7, with 9 bases matching TRBD2. CDR1 is SEHNR and CDR2 is FQNEAQ in the germline V gene (reference sequence). The CDR3 loop spans 14 amino acids. Losses at the gene ends were 7 bases for V and 4 bases for J; bases not matched to a gene: 8. The CDR3: CASTSSGTLYEQYF. CDR3 DNA sequence: TGTGCCAGCACCTCTAGCGGGACTCTGTACGAGCAGTACTTC. The variable domain in full, completed from reference TRBV7-9 and TRBJ2-7, reads DTGVSQNPRHKITKRGQNVTFRCDPISEHNRLYWYRQTLGQGPEFLTYFQNEAQLEKSRLLSDRFSAERPKGSFSTLEIQRTEQGDSAMYLCASTSSGTLYEQYFGPGTRLTVT.

J is TRBJ2-7 and V is TRBV4-1, with D tentatively TRBD1 (5 bases). Germline V lookup: CDR1 MGHRA, CDR2 YSYEKL. The CDR3 sequence is 15 residues long. V lost 1 base and J 1 base, leaving 11 bases between the germline ends. The DNA for the CDR3 is TGCGCCAGCAGCCAAGTGATAGACAGATCCTACGAGCAGTACTTC. Its translation: CASSQVIDRSYEQYF.

The J gene is TRBJ1-2, the V gene TRBV13; no clear D gene. Germline V CDR1 and CDR2: PRHDT, FYEKMQ (reference sequence). Between the trimmed V and J ends, which lost 1 base and 5 bases, there was a span of 23 bases. This CDR3 is built from 18 residues. DNA for the CDR3: TGTGCCAGCAGCTTAGATCCCCTTGGCCACCCCTGGGAGTATGGCTACACCTTC. Translated, it gives CASSLDPLGHPWEYGYTF.

The chain joins TRBV4-1 to TRBJ1-5, with D unresolved. Germline V CDR1 and CDR2: MGHRA, YSYEKL. Deletions cut 1 base from V and 0 bases from J, with 7 bases between. The CDR3 consists of 15 residues. The CDR3 loop reads CASSQVPHSNQPQHF. The DNA for the CDR3 is TGCGCCAGCAGCCAAGTTCCCCATAGCAATCAGCCCCAGCATTTT.

CDR3 nucleotide sequence: TGTGCCAGCAGTTACGCGCAGGGTGCAGAAACTGAAGCTTTCTTT. It codes for CASSYAQGAETEAFF. The V call is TRBV6-5, the J call TRBJ1-1, with D maybe TRBD1 (5 bases). CDR3 length equals 15 residues. The germline V gene has CDR1 MNHEY and CDR2 SVGAGI. V was clipped by 2 bases and J by 5 bases, with 15 bases between them.

This clone is a singleton in its sample. The chain uses TRBV5-8 and TRBJ1-1; D not certain. Trimming removed 6 bases from V and 1 base from J, with 13 bases in between. There are 14 residues in the CDR3. Germline values: CDR1 SGHTS, CDR2 YDEGEE. Here the CDR3 reads CASIWADSNTEAFF. Here the CDR3 DNA reads TGTGCCAGCATATGGGCAGATTCGAACACTGAAGCTTTCTTT. Filled out from reference TRBV5-8 and TRBJ1-1, the complete variable domain reads EAGVTQSPTHLIKTRGQQATLRCSPISGHTSVYWYQQALGLGLQFLLWYDEGEERNRGNFPPRFSGRQFPNYSSELNVNALELEDSALYLCASIWADSNTEAFFGQGTRLTVV.

The chain is built from TRBV7-2 and TRBJ2-5; TRBD2 is a possible D gene (6 bases). The germline V and J ends were trimmed by 5 bases and 5 bases, with 21 bases remaining between them. Germline loops: CDR1 SGHTA, CDR2 FQGNSA. The CDR3 is 16 amino acids. This CDR3 reads CASSRLAATGKETQYF. The CDR3 coding sequence is TGTGCCAGCAGCCGTTTAGCGGCCACGGGGAAGGAGACCCAGTACTTC.

This clone was recorded once. V usage is TRBV9 and J usage is TRBJ2-5, with 7 bases aligning to TRBD2. This CDR3 contains 17 residues. Germline V CDR1 and CDR2: SGDLS, YYNGEE. The V gene end was trimmed by 4 bases and the J gene end by 2 bases; junction bases not matched to a gene: 14. The CDR3 coding sequence is TGTGCCAGCAGCCCCGGTGGGGCGGGAGTGAATCAAGAGACCCAGTACTTC. This translates into CASSPGGAGVNQETQYF.

As DNA, the CDR3 is TGCGCCAGCACGGACGGGACAGGACCCTACAATGAGCAGTTCTTC. Its protein is CASTDGTGPYNEQFF. The chain employs TRBV4-3 and TRBJ2-1; 8 bases agree with TRBD1. This CDR3 contains 15 residues. Germline lookup yields CDR1 LGHNA and CDR2 YSLEER. Losses at the gene ends were 7 bases for V and 2 bases for J; bases not matched to a gene: 7.

Only one count was recorded for this clone. The chain joins TRBV27 to TRBJ1-1; a possible D gene is TRBD1 (5 bases). The V gene lost 6 bases and the J gene lost 5 bases, with 22 bases spanning the gap. CDR3 length: 16 residues. CDR1 and CDR2 (germline): MNHEY, SMNVEV (reference sequence). The CDR3 DNA sequence: TGTGCCAGCAGACCCCTTGGAAGGTGGGGGGGGACTGAAGCTTTCTTT. Its translation is CASRPLGRWGGTEAFF.

The rearrangement uses TRBV10-3 and TRBJ2-2; 10 nucleotides align to TRBD2. V shed 6 bases and J 6 bases; nucleotides not matched to a gene: 7. The germline V gene has CDR1 ENHRY and CDR2 SYGVKD. The CDR3 contains 15 residues. CDR3 DNA: TGTGCCATCAGCCTCGAAGGACTAGCGGCCGGGGAGCTGTTTTTT. Its translation: CAISLEGLAAGELFF.

The chain carries TRBV5-4 and TRBJ1-1; 8 positions agree with TRBD1. In germline, CDR1 is SGHNT, CDR2 YYREEE (reference sequence). The CDR3 has 14 amino acids. V was clipped by 4 bases and J by 8 bases; unmatched bases: 10. Written as DNA, the CDR3 is TGTGCCAGCAGCCCGTGGACAGGGACCGAGGAAGCTTTCTTT. Its translation is CASSPWTGTEEAFF.

CDR3: CASSEEEGSGANVLTF. The CDR3 DNA follows: TGTGCCAGCAGTGAGGAGGAGGGCTCTGGGGCCAACGTCCTGACTTTC. V usage is TRBV6-1 and J usage is TRBJ2-6, with D perhaps matching TRBD2 (6 bases). CDR3 length: 16 residues. V was pared by 3 bases and J by 0 bases, with 9 bases between. Germline CDR1 and CDR2: MNHNS and SASEGT.

The V and J genes are TRBV11-2 and TRBJ1-4; D is unresolved. The length of the CDR3 is 14 residues. CDR1 and CDR2 from the germline V gene are SGHAT and FQNNGV. The V end was cut by 0 bases, the J end by 8 bases, with 10 bases between. CDR3 nucleotides: TGTGCCAGCAGCTTAGATACTCCGGGGGAAAAACTGTTTTTT. Encoded protein: CASSLDTPGEKLFF.

The chain combines TRBV28 with TRBJ1-2; D gene uncertain. The CDR3 spans 13 residues. Trimming took 4 bases from V and 6 from J, leaving 12 bases between them. In germline, CDR1 is MDHEN, CDR2 SYDVKM. CDR3 sequence (DNA): TGTGCCAGCAGTTCGAGGGTGACGAATGGCTACACCTTC. This codes for CASSSRVTNGYTF.

The chain combines TRBV27 with TRBJ2-1, with D perhaps TRBD2 (6 bases). With 8 bases removed from V and 6 bases from J, the gap between germline ends came to 17 bases. The germline gives CDR1 MNHEY, CDR2 SMNVEV (reference sequence). The CDR3 runs to 14 residues. CDR3 amino acids: CASSFGLGGNEQFF. The CDR3 nucleotides are TGTGCCAGCTCCTTTGGGCTCGGGGGCAATGAGCAGTTCTTC.

The DNA of the CDR3 is TGCGCCAGCAGCCAAGAGGAAGAGGGATGGGAGACCCAGTACTTC. This encodes CASSQEEEGWETQYF. The chain recombines TRBV4-1 with TRBJ2-5, with D maybe TRBD2 (5 bases). Trimming removed 0 bases from V and 5 bases from J, with 13 bases in between. This CDR3 comprises 15 residues. Germline V gene lookup returns CDR1 MGHRA and CDR2 YSYEKL.

The chain employs TRBV5-5 and TRBJ2-3, with 9 nucleotides matching TRBD2. CDR1 is SGHKS, CDR2 YYEKEE, per germline (reference sequence). The CDR3 extends over 16 amino acids. After removal of 1 base from V and 6 bases from J, the junction contained 9 bases not matched to a gene. The CDR3 coding sequence is TGTGCCAGCAGCTTGAGTCGCGGGGGGGCCTTTGATACGCAGTATTTT. It translates to CASSLSRGGAFDTQYF.

This rearrangement joins TRBV19 to TRBJ1-1, with D possibly being TRBD1 (6 bases). The CDR3 consists of 12 residues. Trimming removed 7 bases at V and 10 bases at J, with 16 bases between. Germline assignment: CDR1 LNHDA and CDR2 SQIVND (reference sequence). CDR3 residues: CASKQGGTTAFF. The CDR3 DNA follows: TGTGCCAGTAAACAGGGCGGAACGACAGCTTTCTTT.

The V and J genes are TRBV7-8 and TRBJ2-1, with a possible D match to TRBD2 (5 bases). Germline lookup yields CDR1 SGHVS and CDR2 FQNEAQ. Trimming pared 0 bases from V and 5 bases from J, leaving 20 bases between. This CDR3 is built from 18 residues. The CDR3 DNA reads TGTGCCAGCAGCTTAGCGGAGGTTAACATCCTAGAAAACAATGAGCAGTTCTTC. This codes for CASSLAEVNILENNEQFF.

The chain joins TRBV28 to TRBJ2-3, with 11 bases fitting TRBD2. The CDR3 runs 15 residues. The junction had 6 bases not matched to a gene; V was cut back by 8 bases and J by 2 bases. Germline CDR1 reads MDHEN; CDR2 reads SYDVKM. This CDR3 is CASLLAGDLTDTQYF. As DNA, the CDR3 is TGTGCCAGCTTACTAGCGGGAGACCTCACAGATACGCAGTATTTT.

This chain uses TRBV7-8 with TRBJ1-1; 7 positions match TRBD1. V lost 5 bases to trimming and J lost 0 bases; unmatched junction nucleotides: 6. The CDR3 runs to 15 residues. CDR1 is SGHVS, CDR2 FQNEAQ, per germline. The CDR3 is CASSGTEGLNTEAFF. The CDR3 DNA reads TGTGCCAGCAGCGGGACAGAGGGGCTGAACACTGAAGCTTTCTTT.

The rearrangement links TRBV14 to TRBJ2-5; TRBD2 aligns across 8 bases. Germline CDR1 reads SGHDN; CDR2 reads FVKESK. This CDR3 has 16 residues. Trimming cost V 2 bases and J 4 bases; bases outside gene matches: 9. CDR3 sequence reads: CASSQWTSPGGETQYF. The CDR3 DNA sequence: TGTGCCAGCAGCCAATGGACTAGCCCCGGCGGAGAGACCCAGTACTTC.

The chain is built from TRBV27 and TRBJ1-5, with D unclear. Looked up from germline, CDR1 is MNHEY and CDR2 is SMNVEV (reference sequence). V lost 5 bases to trimming and J lost 2 bases, with 13 bases between them. The CDR3 sequence is 15 residues long. The CDR3 spells CASSVGTGGNQPQHF. For the CDR3, the DNA is TGTGCCAGCAGTGTGGGTACGGGTGGCAATCAGCCCCAGCATTTT.